Listed below are T cell receptor beta chains from one sample, sequenced in a study of graft-versus-host responses after intestinal transplantation. Generated by immunoSEQ multiplex PCR, the TCRdb table keeps only in-frame clones and is missing some. The sample lists around 130,000 clones; approximately 90% were seen once. These receptors have no identified antigens. Sequences were derived from unstimulated CD4+ T cells sorted from spleen or lymph node cells, sampled before intestinal transplant. Source of these receptors: a human donor who received an intestinal transplant. Both conserved end residues are part of each CDR3. The D gene is left open where the match is weak. Clone sizes are given selectively: once, few, many, or a class where the clone is expanded.

TGTGCCAGCAGCCTAGCGGGGTACGGGGAGCTGTTTTTT	CASSLAGYGELFF	.	TRBJ2-2	TRBV5-4	TRBD2
TGTGCCAGCTCACCGTCTCGGGCCGACGGAAACACCATATATTTT	CASSPSRADGNTIYF	.	TRBJ1-3	TRBV18	.
TGTGCCAGCAGTTATGCAGGGAAGTTTTGCGAGCAGTACTTC	CASSYAGKFCEQYF	.	TRBJ2-7	TRBV6-5	.
TGCGCCAGCAGCTTAGACAGCCAAAACATTCAGTACTTC	CASSLDSQNIQYF	.	TRBJ2-4	TRBV5-1	.
TGTGCCAGCAGTGACCAGGGACTAACCTACGAGCAGTACTTC	CASSDQGLTYEQYF	once	TRBJ2-7	TRBV6-1	TRBD2
TGTGCCAGCAGTGACAGGGTAGATACGCAGTATTTT	CASSDRVDTQYF	.	TRBJ2-3	TRBV6-1	.
TGTGCCAGCAGCCTCGACCCCTCGAATCAGCCCCAGCATTTT	CASSLDPSNQPQHF	.	TRBJ1-5	TRBV9	.
TGTGCCAGCAGCTTAGACGGGGAGGCCTACGAGCAGTACTTC	CASSLDGEAYEQYF	.	TRBJ2-7	TRBV11-3	.
TGTGCCAGCCGGGGCTCGGGGAACACTGAAGCTTTCTTT	CASRGSGNTEAFF	.	TRBJ1-1	TRBV19	.
TGTGCCAGCAGTGAAGCGCGCAGGGTTAACGGCTACACCTTC	CASSEARRVNGYTF	.	TRBJ1-2	TRBV2	.
TGTGCCAGCTCACCGATGACAGGGCTCCAAGAGACCCAGTACTTC	CASSPMTGLQETQYF	.	TRBJ2-5	TRBV18	TRBD1
TGTGCCAGCAGCTTACCACAAAAGTACGAGCAGTACTTC	CASSLPQKYEQYF	.	TRBJ2-7	TRBV7-9	.
TGTGCCAGCAGCGTAGGGGGGGGCGCATACAATGAGCAGTTCTTC	CASSVGGGAYNEQFF	.	TRBJ2-1	TRBV9	.
TGTGCCAGCAGCGTGAGGAGCGGGGGGGCCGCAGATACGCAGTATTTT	CASSVRSGGAADTQYF	.	TRBJ2-3	TRBV9	TRBD2
TGCGCCAGCAGTGACACCTCTGGGACAGCACGAAACACCGGGGAGCTGTTTTTT	CASSDTSGTARNTGELFF	.	TRBJ2-2	TRBV10-1	TRBD1
TGTGCCAGCAGAGACAGTATATCGTATAATTCACCCCTCCACTTT	CASRDSISYNSPLHF	.	TRBJ1-6	TRBV6-1	.
TGTGCCAGCAGCCCTCCAACGGGCGGTGGAAACACCATATATTTT	CASSPPTGGGNTIYF	.	TRBJ1-3	TRBV25-1	.
TGTGCCAGCTCACCGGATGGGGTCACAGATACGCAGTATTTT	CASSPDGVTDTQYF	.	TRBJ2-3	TRBV18	.
TGTGCCAGCAGTTTCGGGACTATGAGGTCCGATACGCAGTATTTT	CASSFGTMRSDTQYF	.	TRBJ2-3	TRBV6-6	TRBD2
TGTGCCAGCAGCCCCACAAACAGGGAAAACATTCAGTACTTC	CASSPTNRENIQYF	.	TRBJ2-4	TRBV5-4	.
TGTGCCAGTAGTAGAGACAGGAACACTGAAGCTTTCTTT	CASSRDRNTEAFF	.	TRBJ1-1	TRBV19	.
TGCGCCAGCAGCCCCCAAGCCAGCGGGGGGGCCCACGGTGAGCAGTTCTTC	CASSPQASGGAHGEQFF	.	TRBJ2-1	TRBV5-1	TRBD2
TGTGCCAGCAGCTACCAGGGAGGCATTCAGTACTTC	CASSYQGGIQYF	.	TRBJ2-4	TRBV5-5	.
TGTGCCAGCTCATTCGACTCCGGGAACACTGAAGCTTTCTTT	CASSFDSGNTEAFF	.	TRBJ1-1	TRBV18	.
TGTGCCAGCAGCCAAGGGCGCTCCGGGGAGATGGCTTTCTTT	CASSQGRSGEMAFF	few	TRBJ1-1	TRBV4-2	.
TGCGCCAGCAGCTTGGGGGGGGGCGCGTCTGTGCTGTACTTC	CASSLGGGASVLYF	.	TRBJ2-5	TRBV5-1	.
TGTGCCAGCAGTAACCGGGACACTGAAGCTTTCTTT	CASSNRDTEAFF	.	TRBJ1-1	TRBV6-5	.
TGTGCCAGCAGCTGGAACGGGGGGTTAAACACTGAAGCTTTCTTT	CASSWNGGLNTEAFF	.	TRBJ1-1	TRBV7-2	.
TGCGCCAGCAGCTTGCCTAGCGGGGGTAACACCGGGGAGCTGTTTTTT	CASSLPSGGNTGELFF	.	TRBJ2-2	TRBV5-1	TRBD2
TGTGCCAGCAGCTTGGAAACAGGGACAATTTTCTCTGGAAACACCATATATTTT	CASSLETGTIFSGNTIYF	.	TRBJ1-3	TRBV5-6	.
TGTGCCAGCAGTCGAACTCCGGGACAGGGCCACGGCTACACCTTC	CASSRTPGQGHGYTF	.	TRBJ1-2	TRBV6-5	TRBD1
TGTGCCAGCAGCGTAGGGCCCCTAGCGGGGGGGCATTACGAGCAGTACTTC	CASSVGPLAGGHYEQYF	.	TRBJ2-7	TRBV9	TRBD2
TGTGCCAGTTCCCGTAGACAGGGTTGGGATACGCAGTATTTT	CASSRRQGWDTQYF	.	TRBJ2-3	TRBV5-6	TRBD1
TGTGCCAGCTCACCAGGGGACAGGGAGACCCAGTACTTC	CASSPGDRETQYF	.	TRBJ2-5	TRBV18	TRBD1
TGTGCCAGCAGCCAAAGCGGGGGGACCGATTACAATGAGCAGTTCTTC	CASSQSGGTDYNEQFF	.	TRBJ2-1	TRBV9	TRBD2
TGTGCCAGCAATCAGGCGGGGGGGCGCGAGCAGTACTTC	CASNQAGGREQYF	.	TRBJ2-7	TRBV2	TRBD2
TGTGCCAGCAGCTCGGGTGGCCAGCCGGGCCACACTGAAGCTTTCTTT	CASSSGGQPGHTEAFF	.	TRBJ1-1	TRBV7-9	.
TGTGCCAGCAGCGTAGCGGGTGACTCCTACAATGAGCAGTTCTTC	CASSVAGDSYNEQFF	.	TRBJ2-1	TRBV9	.
TGTGCCGTCCGGGACGGCAATCAGCCCCAGCATTTT	CAVRDGNQPQHF	.	TRBJ1-5	TRBV6-1	.
TGTGCCAGCAGCTTACAGCCTGATAATTCACCCCTCCACTTT	CASSLQPDNSPLHF	few	TRBJ1-6	TRBV7-9	.
TGTGCCAGCTCACCCCGGGGTCTTGGCACAGATACGCAGTATTTT	CASSPRGLGTDTQYF	.	TRBJ2-3	TRBV18	.
TGTGCCACCAGCAGGCCGTCGGCTAGCGGGGCCCATGAGCAGTTCTTC	CATSRPSASGAHEQFF	.	TRBJ2-1	TRBV15	TRBD2
TGTGCCAGCAGCGTCGACCGGGACAGGGGCAACGAGCAGTACTTC	CASSVDRDRGNEQYF	.	TRBJ2-7	TRBV5-4	TRBD1
TGTGCCAGTAGTGCAACAGTTCCCGGGGAGCTGTTTTTT	CASSATVPGELFF	.	TRBJ2-2	TRBV19	.
TGTGCCAGCAGCTTAATGGGATCTGGAAACACCATATATTTT	CASSLMGSGNTIYF	.	TRBJ1-3	TRBV7-6	.
TGCGCCAGCAGCCCGCGAACTTTTGGACAGGGGATCGCACCCCTCCACTTT	CASSPRTFGQGIAPLHF	.	TRBJ1-6	TRBV5-1	TRBD1
TGTGCCAGTAGTCTGACAGGAGTTAATCAGCCCCAGCATTTT	CASSLTGVNQPQHF	once	TRBJ1-5	TRBV19	.
TGTGCCAGCGAGCGGACAGGGATATATGGCTACACCTTC	CASERTGIYGYTF	.	TRBJ1-2	TRBV7-9	TRBD1
TGTGCCAGCAGCTTGGGATCTTGGACAGATACGCAGTATTTT	CASSLGSWTDTQYF	.	TRBJ2-3	TRBV7-9	.
TGTGCCAGCGGGCAGAGCTATGGCTACACCTTC	CASGQSYGYTF	.	TRBJ1-2	TRBV9	.
TGTGCCAGCAGCCCAGGGGTTCCGACCGGTGGCTACACCTTC	CASSPGVPTGGYTF	.	TRBJ1-2	TRBV5-4	.
TGTGCCTGGCTCGGACAGGGGGCAACTAATGAAAAACTGTTTTTT	CAWLGQGATNEKLFF	.	TRBJ1-4	TRBV30	TRBD1
TGTGCCTGGAGTGTGCAGAGTGAAGATACGCAGTATTTT	CAWSVQSEDTQYF	.	TRBJ2-3	TRBV30	.
TGTGCCAGCAGCTTGTTCGGACTGCCTAATGAAAAACTGTTTTTT	CASSLFGLPNEKLFF	.	TRBJ1-4	TRBV5-6	.
TGTGCCAGCAGTCCCCTCAGGGGCATTAATGAAAAACTGTTTTTT	CASSPLRGINEKLFF	.	TRBJ1-4	TRBV28	.
TGTGCCAGCAGCGTAGGAGGTAGCGGGGGCCCTGTTAGCCAGTACTTC	CASSVGGSGGPVSQYF	.	TRBJ2-5	TRBV9	TRBD2